This T cell receptor (beta chain) is drawn from a study of long-term antiretroviral therapy in people with HIV. Findings of the study overall: Control repertoires displayed wider CDR3 length ranges than the HIV repertoires. Clones expanded before ART dominated the repertoire at all time points.

Only United States sites treated participants with HIV. Assay version v3.0 of immunoSEQ was used, and it was run at survey level. This table comes from immunoSEQ multiplex PCR, and its TCRdb copy is limited to in-frame clones, with some not included. Altogether tens of thousands of clones are present, over 70% being singletons, with the ten largest covering around 10%. This clone occurred a few times. The antigen is undetermined. The germline V gene encodes CDR1 SGHRS and CDR2 YFSETQ. Trimming took off 0 bases at V and 2 bases at J, with 9 bases between the two ends. This CDR3 is 15 amino acids long. The source material was unsorted PBMCs, sampled 2.8 years after starting antiretroviral therapy. This chain joins TRBV5-1 and TRBJ1-5, with no clear D. The TCR was taken from a man younger than 45 with HIV. The CDR3 region is CASSLEGQRNQPQHF. As DNA, the CDR3 is TGCGCCAGCAGCTTGGAAGGGCAGCGCAATCAGCCCCAGCATTTT.